This T cell receptor beta chain was identified in a study of shared clonotypes between healthy human individuals. It was CD45RO-negative cells, positively selected for CCR7, that made up naive CD8 cells, with terminally differentiated effector memory CD45RA+ cells excluded. Measured with immunoSEQ multiplex PCR; TCRdb has only the in-frame clones, and not every one. Among about 600,000 clones listed, roughly 95% were seen once. The origin of this receptor is a young woman in good health. The specimen sequenced was naive CD8+ T cells sorted from blood.

CDR3 amino acids: CASSPEAGLKSGYTF. CDR3 coding DNA: TGTGCCAGCAGCCCCGAGGCGGGACTTAAGTCTGGCTACACCTTC. V and J are TRBV7-9 and TRBJ1-2; TRBD1 might be the D (5 bases). CDR1 is SEHNR and CDR2 is FQNEAQ in the germline V gene (reference sequence). V was pared by 5 bases and J by 7 bases, with 20 bases between. CDR3 length: 15 amino acids.